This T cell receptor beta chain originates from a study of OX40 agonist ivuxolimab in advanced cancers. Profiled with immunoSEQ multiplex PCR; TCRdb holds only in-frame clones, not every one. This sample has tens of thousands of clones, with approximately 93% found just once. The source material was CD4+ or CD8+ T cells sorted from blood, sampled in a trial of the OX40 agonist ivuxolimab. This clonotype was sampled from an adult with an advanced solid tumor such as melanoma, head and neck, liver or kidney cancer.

The CDR3 reads CASNMGRGSYNEQFF. The CDR3 DNA follows: TGTGCCAGTAACATGGGGAGGGGCTCCTACAATGAGCAGTTCTTC. This sequence joins TRBV19 and TRBJ2-1; 7 nucleotides agree with TRBD2. Germline-derived CDR1 and CDR2 are LNHDA and SQIVND (reference sequence). CDR3 length: 15 residues. V shed 7 bases, J shed 0 bases, and the junction held 6 bases outside the gene matches.